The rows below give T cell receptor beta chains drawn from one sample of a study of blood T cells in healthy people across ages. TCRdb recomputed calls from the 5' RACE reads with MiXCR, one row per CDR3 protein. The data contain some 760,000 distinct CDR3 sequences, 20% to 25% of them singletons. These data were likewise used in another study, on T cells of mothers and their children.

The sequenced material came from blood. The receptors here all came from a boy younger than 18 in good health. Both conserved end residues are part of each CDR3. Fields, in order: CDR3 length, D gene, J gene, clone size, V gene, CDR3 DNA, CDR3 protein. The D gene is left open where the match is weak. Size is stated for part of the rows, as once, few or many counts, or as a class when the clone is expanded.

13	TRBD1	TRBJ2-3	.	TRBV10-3	TGTGCCATCGTGGGACAGGGTATGGATACGCAGTATTTT	CAIVGQGMDTQYF
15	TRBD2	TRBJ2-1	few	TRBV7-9	TGTGCCAGCTTACTAGCGGAAAGCTCCTACAATGAGCAGTTCTTC	CASLLAESSYNEQFF
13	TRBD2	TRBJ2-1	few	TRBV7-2	TGTGCCAGCAGCTTAGGTACTAGCGGGTATCAGTTCTTC	CASSLGTSGYQFF
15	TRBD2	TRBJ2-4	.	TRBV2	TGTGCCAGCAGGGGGACTAGGGCCGCCAAAAACATTCAGTACTTC	CASRGTRAAKNIQYF
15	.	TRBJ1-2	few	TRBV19	TGTGCCAGTAGTACTCAATCTACAGGGTGGAGTGGCTACACCTTC	CASSTQSTGWSGYTF
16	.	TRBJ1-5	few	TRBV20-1	TGCAGTGCTTGGGCGGGGGTGCAGGGTAGCAATCAGCCCCAGCATTTT	CSAWAGVQGSNQPQHF
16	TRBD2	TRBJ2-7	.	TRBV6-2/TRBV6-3	TGTGCCAGCAGTCCACCTAGGGAGGGAAGGGCCTACGAGCAGTACTTC	CASSPPREGRAYEQYF
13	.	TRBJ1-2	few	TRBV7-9	TGTGCCAGCAGCTCCCAGGGTCACTATGGCTACACCTTC	CASSSQGHYGYTF
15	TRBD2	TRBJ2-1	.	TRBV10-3	TGTGCCATCAGTGAACGAGCGGGAGGAATGGGGGAGCAGTTCTTC	CAISERAGGMGEQFF
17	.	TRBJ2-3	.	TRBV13	TGTGCCAGCACCTCAGCTCGGGACGGGAATTTCACAGATACGCAGTATTTT	CASTSARDGNFTDTQYF
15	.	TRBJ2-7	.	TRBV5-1	TGCGCCAGCAGCTTGGCCTTTAGGGCTCCTGGAGAGCAGTACTTC	CASSLAFRAPGEQYF
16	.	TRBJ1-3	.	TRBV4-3	TGCGCCAGCAGCCAAGATGCGGCCGACTCTGGAAACACCATATATTTT	CASSQDAADSGNTIYF
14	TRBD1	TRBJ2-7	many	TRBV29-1	TGCAGCGTTGAGGCGGGACAGGACTCCTACGAGCAGTACTTC	CSVEAGQDSYEQYF
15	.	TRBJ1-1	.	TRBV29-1	TGCAGCGTTGAAGAATGGGGGCTTAGGGGTACTGAAGCTTTCTTT	CSVEEWGLRGTEAFF
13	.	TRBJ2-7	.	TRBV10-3	TGTGTCATCTATACCGGGACCCCCGGGGAGCAGTACTTC	CVIYTGTPGEQYF
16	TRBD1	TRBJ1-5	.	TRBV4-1	TGCGCCAGCAGCCAACTTGGGGACAGTAGCAATCAGCCCCAGCATTTT	CASSQLGDSSNQPQHF
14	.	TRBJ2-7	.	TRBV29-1	TGCAGCGTTGTAATCTATGGGCGGTCCTACGAGCAGTACTTC	CSVVIYGRSYEQYF
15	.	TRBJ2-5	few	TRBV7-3	TGTGCCAGCAGCTTAACCGGACAGAGACAAGAGACCCAGTACTTC	CASSLTGQRQETQYF
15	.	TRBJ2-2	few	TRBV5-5	TGTGCCAGCAGCTTAGGGTCAGTGGGGACCGGGGAGCTGTTTTTT	CASSLGSVGTGELFF
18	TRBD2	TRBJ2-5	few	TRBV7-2	TGTGCCAGCAGCCGCCTTAGGACGGGACTAGCGGGGAAAGAGACCCAGTACTTC	CASSRLRTGLAGKETQYF
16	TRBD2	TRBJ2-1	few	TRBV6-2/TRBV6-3	TGTGCCAGCAGTTACTCGAGAGCGGGGGGGATCAATGAGCAGTTCTTC	CASSYSRAGGINEQFF
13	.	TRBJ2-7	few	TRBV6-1	TGTGCCAGCAGAGAATCTGCCCGGTACGAGCAGTACTTC	CASRESARYEQYF
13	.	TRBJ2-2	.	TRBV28	TGTGCCAGCAGTAATTGGGGGGACGGAGAGCTGTTTTTT	CASSNWGDGELFF